The rows below give T cell receptor beta chains drawn from one sample of a study of T cell responses to AZD1222 COVID-19 vaccine. Profiling relied on immunoSEQ multiplex PCR, and the TCRdb table lists in-frame clones only, not all of them. Counted here are around 140,000 clones, nearly 95% occurring once; the ten biggest clones make up 5% to 5.5%. The material was peripheral blood, obtained on day 0 of AZD1222 vaccination. Receptors were obtained from an adult in good health. Both conserved end residues are part of each CDR3. D genes are given only for firm matches. A clone size is listed for some rows: how often the clone was seen (once, few, many), or a class if it is expanded.

j_gene,abundance,v_gene,d_gene,CDR3aa,CDR3nt
TRBJ1-6,once,TRBV6-5,.,CASSYSITALNSPLHF,TGTGCCAGCAGTTACTCGATTACGGCATTAAATTCACCCCTCCACTTT
TRBJ1-3,.,TRBV30,.,CAWNYRNTIYF,TGTGCCTGGAATTATAGAAACACCATATATTTT
TRBJ1-1,.,TRBV18,.,CASSPTKGWNTEAFF,TGTGCCAGCTCACCGACGAAAGGGTGGAACACTGAAGCTTTCTTT
TRBJ2-1,.,TRBV7-9,.,CASSPGGPLNEQFF,TGTGCCAGCAGCCCCGGGGGGCCTCTTAATGAGCAGTTCTTC
TRBJ1-5,.,TRBV30,TRBD1,CAWSAPGDRGKAPQHF,TGTGCCTGGAGTGCCCCAGGGGACAGGGGCAAAGCGCCCCAGCATTTT
TRBJ2-7,.,TRBV7-8,TRBD1,CASSQGQGEREQYF,TGTGCCAGCAGCCAGGGACAGGGGGAACGCGAGCAGTACTTC
TRBJ1-2,.,TRBV10-3,.,CASADSYGYTF,TGTGCCAGTGCGGACAGCTATGGCTACACCTTC
TRBJ2-5,.,TRBV10-2,TRBD1,CATRVAGGGGETQYF,TGCGCGACTCGGGTGGCAGGGGGCGGTGGGGAGACCCAGTACTTC
TRBJ1-1,.,TRBV2,.,CASSRTREAFF,TGTGCCAGCAGTCGGACCAGGGAAGCTTTCTTT
TRBJ2-2,.,TRBV4-3,.,CASSQASANVREELFF,TGCGCCAGCAGCCAAGCGTCTGCAAATGTGCGGGAGGAGCTGTTTTTT
TRBJ1-2,.,TRBV18,TRBD1,CASSLGQGDNYGYTF,TGTGCCAGCTCACTAGGACAGGGCGATAACTATGGCTACACCTTC
TRBJ2-3,.,TRBV9,TRBD2,CASSGIGLAEETDTQYF,TGTGCCAGCAGCGGAATAGGACTAGCGGAGGAGACAGATACGCAGTATTTT
TRBJ1-4,.,TRBV3-1/TRBV3-2,.,CASHPGMGEKLFF,TGTGCCAGCCACCCTGGAATGGGTGAAAAACTGTTTTTT
TRBJ2-7,.,TRBV19,.,CATQGNANEQYF,TGTGCCACTCAGGGGAATGCTAACGAGCAGTACTTC
TRBJ1-5,.,TRBV27,TRBD1,CASSLRSGQGVNQPQHF,TGTGCCAGCAGTTTACGCTCGGGACAGGGGGTCAATCAGCCCCAGCATTTT
TRBJ1-1,.,TRBV27,.,CASSLEAQGGTEAFF,TGTGCCAGCAGTTTAGAGGCACAGGGTGGCACTGAAGCTTTCTTT
TRBJ1-2,.,TRBV14,.,CASSQSGQGRRGYTF,TGTGCCAGCAGCCAATCGGGGCAGGGTCGGCGGGGCTACACCTTC
TRBJ1-2,.,TRBV30,.,CAWRHSPYGYTF,TGTGCCTGGAGGCACAGTCCCTATGGCTACACCTTC